This entry concerns a single T cell receptor beta chain. Every patient was untreated before thyroid surgery. In the study's own analysis: Using the CDR3 differences seen across clinicopathological groups, the authors built a distant-metastasis classifier for papillary thyroid cancer, which was meant to discriminate distant-metastatic patients. TCRdb reanalyzed the PCR reads via MiXCR. In this record, the V and J calls reflect TCRdb's handling and not the investigators' own analysis. Of some 28,000 clones listed, around a fifth are singletons. Germline V gene sequence: CDR1 SGDLS, CDR2 YYNGEE. This CDR3 region has 16 residues. Trimming pared 0 bases from V and 0 bases from J, leaving 12 bases between. This sample is part of a study of metastatic and nonmetastatic thyroid tumors. Study information: Peripheral blood and tumor or nodule samples from malignant and benign thyroid patients were compared.

Specimen: blood. The rearrangement joins TRBV9 to TRBJ2-5; a possible D gene is TRBD2 (5 bases). The sequence was collected from a female donor with papillary thyroid cancer or a benign thyroid nodule (not recorded which). Some clones in this sample may be carry-over from other donors' samples. The CDR3 bases are TGTGCCAGCAGCGTAGCGGGAAGAACGTACCAAGAGACCCAGTACTTC. Translated, it gives CASSVAGRTYQETQYF.